Below are 16 T cell receptor beta chains sequenced from a single sample in a study of vaccination and CD4 T cells after COVID-19. Their cognate antigens are unknown. Oncomine TCR Beta short-read sequencing was applied to DNA from cultured CD4+ T cells. MiXCR was run by TCRdb on the PCR reads, yielding one entry per CDR3 protein. The repertoire holds about 13,000 distinct CDR3 sequences, with around 62% as singletons. Treatment meaning: approximately 11-day PBMC culture with coronavirus spike peptide pools or control peptides (ViraFEST assay). Sequenced sample: CD4+ T cells from blood, cultured in vitro. The receptors here all came from a human donor who had recovered from COVID-19.

The CDR3 reads CASSELDSLNTEAFF. The DNA of the CDR3 is TGTGCCAGCAGTGAATTAGACAGTTTGAACACTGAAGCTTTCTTT. The chain uses TRBV6-1 and TRBJ1-1; weak D call: TRBD1 (5 bases). Trimming left V 2 bases short and J 0 bases short, with 10 bases between. The CDR3 contains 15 residues. Germline CDR1 reads MNHNS; CDR2 reads SASEGT.

The J gene is TRBJ1-5, the V gene TRBV7-2; no firm D call. The CDR3 has 15 residues. V lost 0 bases and J 9 bases, leaving 15 bases between the germline ends. The germline V gene has CDR1 SGHTA and CDR2 FQGNSA. The CDR3 protein is CASSLASSLGRPQHF. CDR3 nucleotide sequence: TGTGCCAGCAGCTTAGCGTCGTCCCTTGGGCGGCCCCAGCATTTT.

This sequence joins TRBV4-3 and TRBJ2-3, with TRBD2 matching over 14 bases. CDR3 length: 15 residues. Germline V gives CDR1 LGHNA, CDR2 YSLEER. V shed 3 bases, J shed 9 bases, and the junction held 5 bases outside the gene matches. This chain's CDR3 is CASSQGGLAGDTQYF. For the CDR3, the DNA is TGCGCCAGCAGCCAGGGGGGACTAGCGGGAGACACGCAGTATTTT.

The chain recombines TRBV28 with TRBJ2-1; D is ambiguous. With 3 bases removed from V and 12 bases from J, the gap between germline ends came to 15 bases. CDR1 is MDHEN, CDR2 SYDVKM, per germline. CDR3 length: 13 amino acids. The CDR3 reads CASSLALIGVQFF. The DNA of the CDR3 is TGTGCCAGCAGTTTGGCCCTGATCGGTGTGCAGTTCTTC.

Note on this clonotype: One junction end disagrees with the germline gene, perhaps due to a read error. The V and J genes are TRBV6-1 and TRBJ2-7; 9 bases line up with TRBD1. Germline V gene lookup returns CDR1 MNHNS and CDR2 SASEGT. This CDR3 has 13 residues. The CDR3 DNA reads as TGTGCCAGCAGTGACGCCCCGGACGGGACAGGGTTCTTC. This translates into CASSDAPDGTGFF.

In its sample, this clonotype was seen once. J is TRBJ2-6 and V is TRBV6-1; D remains unclear. V gave up 4 bases and J gave up 2 bases, with 12 bases separating them. The germline V gene encodes CDR1 MNHNS and CDR2 SASEGT. The length of the CDR3 is 16 residues. For the CDR3, the DNA is TGTGCCAGCAGTGTTCACACGTTGGCTGGGGCCAACGTCCTGACTTTC. This codes for CASSVHTLAGANVLTF.

The chain has TRBV28 and TRBJ2-3; TRBD2 aligns across 8 bases. This CDR3 is built from 16 residues. CDR1 MDHEN and CDR2 SYDVKM come from the germline V gene. The trim removed 3 bases at V and 0 bases at J, leaving 5 bases unmatched. The CDR3 loop is CASSFRLATSTDTQYF. CDR3 in DNA: TGTGCCAGCAGTTTTCGACTAGCGACTAGCACAGATACGCAGTATTTT.

The rearrangement joins TRBV7-2 to TRBJ2-7; either TRBD1 or TRBD2 may fit D (5 bases each). Per germline, CDR1 SGHTA and CDR2 FQGNSA. CDR3 length: 17 residues. Trimming left V 1 base short and J 0 bases short, with 16 bases between. The CDR3 coding sequence is TGTGCCAGCAGCTTAGTTTCCACTGAGGGGAGCTCCTACGAGCAGTACTTC. It yields the protein CASSLVSTEGSSYEQYF. Together with reference TRBV7-2 and TRBJ2-7, the CDR3 gives the full variable domain: GAGVSQSPSNKVTEKGKDVELRCDPISGHTALYWYRQSLGQGLEFLIYFQGNSAPDKSGLPSDRFSAERTGGSVSTLTIQRTQQEDSAVYLCASSLVSTEGSSYEQYFGPGTRLTVT.

The genes are TRBV6-1 and TRBJ2-4, with 7 nucleotides matching TRBD1. V gave up 4 bases and J gave up 2 bases; unmatched junction bases: 14. This CDR3 is built from 18 residues. Germline-derived CDR1 and CDR2 are MNHNS and SASEGT. The CDR3 is CASSGRLGQNLSKNIQYF. CDR3 nucleotides: TGTGCCAGCAGTGGGAGATTGGGACAGAACTTATCCAAAAACATTCAGTACTTC.

This clonotype was observed once. The chain links TRBV30 to TRBJ1-5; 12 nucleotides align to TRBD1. The CDR3 runs to 20 residues. The V gene end was trimmed by 2 bases and the J gene end by 1 base; junction bases not matched to a gene: 15. In germline, CDR1 is GTSNPN, CDR2 SVGIG (reference sequence). CDR3 loop: CAWSYESPGQGARSNQPQHF. In DNA form, the CDR3 reads TGTGCCTGGAGTTACGAATCCCCGGGACAGGGGGCTCGAAGCAATCAGCCCCAGCATTTT.

This clonotype turned up a few times. The V and J genes are TRBV6-1 and TRBJ1-1; the D gene is possibly TRBD1 (6 bases). Trimming shortened V by 6 bases and J by 14 bases, and 16 bases separated the two germline ends. This CDR3 has 11 amino acids. In germline, CDR1 is MNHNS, CDR2 SASEGT. The chain's CDR3 is CASSLDRLEFF. The CDR3 DNA follows: TGTGCCAGCAGCCTCGACAGGCTGGAGTTCTTT.

This chain joins TRBV5-6 and TRBJ2-5; TRBD2 matches at 11 bases. Germline V CDR1 and CDR2: SGHDT, YYEEEE. The junction had 8 bases not matched to a gene; V was cut back by 2 bases and J by 5 bases. There are 16 residues in the CDR3. The CDR3 here is CASSFSTSGIIETQYF. CDR3 DNA sequence: TGTGCCAGCAGCTTTTCGACTAGCGGGATAATCGAGACCCAGTACTTC.

The chain joins TRBV20-1 to TRBJ2-1; 9 nucleotides match TRBD1. Trimming at V came to 3 bases and at J to 5 bases, leaving 8 bases not matched to a gene. CDR3 length equals 15 residues. CDR1 is DFQATT and CDR2 is SNEGSKA in the germline V gene (reference sequence). In DNA, the CDR3 is TGCAGTGCTAGGGGTGGGACAGGGAGAAACAATGAGCAGTTCTTC. Its protein is CSARGGTGRNNEQFF.

The chain links TRBV7-3 to TRBJ2-1; 7 bases map to TRBD2. The CDR3 spans 15 residues. With V trimmed by 3 bases and J by 8 bases, 10 bases remained unmatched. Germline CDR1 and CDR2: SGHTA and FQGTGA. The CDR3 sequence: CASSFSGGRLYEQFF. Here the CDR3 DNA reads TGTGCCAGCAGCTTCTCTGGCGGGAGATTGTATGAGCAGTTCTTC.

The chain is built from TRBV7-9 and TRBJ2-3; 9 bases are a match to TRBD1. Germline CDR1 is SEHNR and CDR2 is FQNEAQ (reference sequence). Losses at the gene ends were 3 bases for V and 4 bases for J; bases not matched to a gene: 2. The CDR3 loop spans 14 amino acids. The CDR3 loop is CASSFGQGSDTQYF. Written as DNA, the CDR3 is TGTGCCAGCAGCTTCGGACAGGGGTCAGATACGCAGTATTTT.

The chain joins TRBV19 to TRBJ1-1, with TRBD1 matching over 7 bases. CDR1 and CDR2 (germline): LNHDA, SQIVND (reference sequence). This CDR3 region has 16 residues. Germline trimming cut 6 bases from V and 0 bases from J; bases unmatched to any gene: 10. CDR3 in DNA: TGTGCCAGTAGATCGAGGGGACAGTCCATGAACACTGAAGCTTTCTTT. Its translation: CASRSRGQSMNTEAFF. Full variable domain (outside the CDR3, taken from reference TRBV19 and TRBJ1-1): DGGITQSPKYLFRKEGQNVTLSCEQNLNHDAMYWYRQDPGQGLRLIYYSQIVNDFQKGDIAEGYSVSREKKESFPLTVTSAQKNPTAFYLCASRSRGQSMNTEAFFGQGTRLTVV.